The next 9 T cell receptor beta chains were all read from a single sample in a study of T-cell reconstitution after alpha-beta-depleted transplantation in children. Preparation of the TCRbeta library involved a method that used unique molecular identifiers. TCRdb re-analysed the PCR reads in MiXCR, keeping a single row per CDR3 protein. The sample lists 700,000 to 950,000 distinct CDR3 sequences, around 17% occurring once. Sequenced here: PBMCs, mostly from graft donor cells, sampled 360 days after TCRalphabeta/CD19-depleted stem cell transplant. These receptors were obtained from a male patient aged 10 to 17 who had a stem cell transplant for acute lymphoblastic leukemia, so the T cells may come from the graft donor.

This clonotype turned up a few times. This chain uses TRBV20-1 with TRBJ2-3; maybe TRBD1 (7 bases). This CDR3 comprises 16 residues. The ends were cut back, 5 bases at V and 0 bases at J, with 18 bases in the middle. Germline-derived CDR1 and CDR2 are DFQATT and SNEGSKA (reference sequence). Written as DNA, the CDR3 is TGCAGTGCTCCCCGGACAGGACTATCTAGCACAGATACGCAGTATTTT. Its protein is CSAPRTGLSSTDTQYF.

In this sample, this clonotype turned up many times. One end of the junction does not line up with germline, which may come from a read error. The chain carries TRBV12-3 or TRBV12-4 and TRBJ2-2, with D perhaps TRBD2 (6 bases). This CDR3 region has 15 residues. The CDR3 sequence is CASSFGGANTGELFF. DNA for the CDR3: TGCGCCAGCAGCTTCGGGGGAGCGAACACCGGGGAGCTGTTTTTT.

V is TRBV7-6 and J is TRBJ1-2; D may be TRBD1 (5 bases). This CDR3 region has 15 residues. Trimming cost V 3 bases and J 5 bases, with 16 bases left between them. The germline CDR1 and CDR2 sequences are SGHVS and FNYEAQ. In DNA, the CDR3 is TGTGCCAGCAGCTTGATGCCAGGGCTAGGGTATGGCTACACCTTC. Its translation is CASSLMPGLGYGYTF.

This clonotype came up a few times. The V call is TRBV6-5, the J call TRBJ2-7; no definite D call. V lost 6 bases and J 6 bases, leaving 18 bases between the germline ends. Per germline, CDR1 MNHEY and CDR2 SVGAGI. The CDR3 totals 14 residues. The CDR3 region has the DNA TGTGCCAGCAGCCCCGCCTATTCCAGCTCCGAGCAGTACTTC. It specifies CASSPAYSSSEQYF.

This clonotype was observed many times. The CDR3 DNA sequence: TGCAGCGTTGAGATTCCCTGGACAGGGGGCCAAGAGACCCAGTACTTC. Translation: CSVEIPWTGGQETQYF. This rearrangement joins TRBV29-1 to TRBJ2-5, with TRBD1 identical over 10 bases. The J segment lost 1 base and the V segment lost 3 bases, leaving 8 bases of the junction unmatched. Per germline, CDR1 SQVTM and CDR2 ANQGSEA. The CDR3 extends over 16 amino acids. The complete variable domain, with remaining parts taken from reference TRBV29-1 and TRBJ2-5, reads SAVISQKPSRDICQRGTSLTIQCQVDSQVTMMFWYRQQPGQSLTLIATANQGSEATYESGFVIDKFPISRPNLTFSTLTVSNMSPEDSSIYLCSVEIPWTGGQETQYFGPGTRLLVL.

The chain is built from TRBV29-1 and TRBJ2-7, with D possibly being TRBD2 (5 bases). Trimming removed 6 bases at V and 2 bases at J, with 17 bases between. Germline assignment: CDR1 SQVTM and CDR2 ANQGSEA. The CDR3 length is 14 residues. The CDR3 sequence is CSVEERDTPYEQYF. The CDR3 DNA reads as TGCAGCGTGGAGGAGAGGGATACTCCCTACGAGCAGTACTTC.

V usage is TRBV7-6 and J usage is TRBJ2-3, with 7 bases aligning to TRBD2. V dropped 3 bases and J dropped 4; count of bases not matched to a gene: 4. The CDR3 contains 14 residues. The germline CDR1 and CDR2 sequences are SGHVS and FNYEAQ. This CDR3 is CASSLGAGSDTQYF. In nucleotides, the CDR3 is TGTGCCAGCAGCTTGGGAGCGGGGTCAGATACGCAGTATTTT.

This clonotype was seen at least ten times. This rearrangement joins TRBV28 to TRBJ2-1, with 7 bases that match TRBD1. Germline assignment: CDR1 MDHEN and CDR2 SYDVKM. This CDR3 is 13 amino acids long. V lost 7 bases, J lost 4 bases, and 4 bases stayed unmatched. For the CDR3, the DNA is TGTGCCAGCAAGGGACAGATATACAATGAGCAGTTCTTC. It encodes CASKGQIYNEQFF.

This clonotype has a single count. The chain combines TRBV15 with TRBJ2-4; TRBD1 is a possible D gene (5 bases). V lost 0 bases and J 0 bases, leaving 9 bases between the germline ends. Per germline, CDR1 LNHNV and CDR2 YYDKDF (reference sequence). The CDR3 covers 16 residues. The CDR3 nucleotides are TGTGCCACCAGCAGAGATCAACAGGCAGCCAAAAACATTCAGTACTTC. This translates into CATSRDQQAAKNIQYF.